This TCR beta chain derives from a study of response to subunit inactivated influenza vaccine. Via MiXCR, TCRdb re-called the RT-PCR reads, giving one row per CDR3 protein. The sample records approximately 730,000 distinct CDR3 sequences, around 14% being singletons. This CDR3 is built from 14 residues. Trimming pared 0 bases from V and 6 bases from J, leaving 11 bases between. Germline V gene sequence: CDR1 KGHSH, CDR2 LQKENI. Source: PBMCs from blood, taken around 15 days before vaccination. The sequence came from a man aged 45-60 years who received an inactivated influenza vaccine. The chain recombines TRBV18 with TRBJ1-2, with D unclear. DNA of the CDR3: TGTGCCAGCTCACCACCGTCGGCCCAGGATGGCTACACCTTC. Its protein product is CASSPPSAQDGYTF.